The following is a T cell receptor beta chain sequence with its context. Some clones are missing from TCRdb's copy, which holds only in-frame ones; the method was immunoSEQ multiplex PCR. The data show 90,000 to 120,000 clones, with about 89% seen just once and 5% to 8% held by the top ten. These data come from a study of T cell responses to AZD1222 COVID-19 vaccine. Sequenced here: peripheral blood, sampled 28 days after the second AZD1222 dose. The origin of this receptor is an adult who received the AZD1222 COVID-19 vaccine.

CDR3 in DNA: TGCGCCAGCAGCCAAGCTCCCGGACAGGGGGGGGAAAAACTGTTTTTT. Translation: CASSQAPGQGGEKLFF. The V and J genes are TRBV4-1 and TRBJ1-4; 10 nucleotides line up with TRBD1. V was clipped by 1 base and J by 8 bases; unmatched bases: 7. The germline V gene encodes CDR1 MGHRA and CDR2 YSYEKL. The CDR3 runs to 16 residues.